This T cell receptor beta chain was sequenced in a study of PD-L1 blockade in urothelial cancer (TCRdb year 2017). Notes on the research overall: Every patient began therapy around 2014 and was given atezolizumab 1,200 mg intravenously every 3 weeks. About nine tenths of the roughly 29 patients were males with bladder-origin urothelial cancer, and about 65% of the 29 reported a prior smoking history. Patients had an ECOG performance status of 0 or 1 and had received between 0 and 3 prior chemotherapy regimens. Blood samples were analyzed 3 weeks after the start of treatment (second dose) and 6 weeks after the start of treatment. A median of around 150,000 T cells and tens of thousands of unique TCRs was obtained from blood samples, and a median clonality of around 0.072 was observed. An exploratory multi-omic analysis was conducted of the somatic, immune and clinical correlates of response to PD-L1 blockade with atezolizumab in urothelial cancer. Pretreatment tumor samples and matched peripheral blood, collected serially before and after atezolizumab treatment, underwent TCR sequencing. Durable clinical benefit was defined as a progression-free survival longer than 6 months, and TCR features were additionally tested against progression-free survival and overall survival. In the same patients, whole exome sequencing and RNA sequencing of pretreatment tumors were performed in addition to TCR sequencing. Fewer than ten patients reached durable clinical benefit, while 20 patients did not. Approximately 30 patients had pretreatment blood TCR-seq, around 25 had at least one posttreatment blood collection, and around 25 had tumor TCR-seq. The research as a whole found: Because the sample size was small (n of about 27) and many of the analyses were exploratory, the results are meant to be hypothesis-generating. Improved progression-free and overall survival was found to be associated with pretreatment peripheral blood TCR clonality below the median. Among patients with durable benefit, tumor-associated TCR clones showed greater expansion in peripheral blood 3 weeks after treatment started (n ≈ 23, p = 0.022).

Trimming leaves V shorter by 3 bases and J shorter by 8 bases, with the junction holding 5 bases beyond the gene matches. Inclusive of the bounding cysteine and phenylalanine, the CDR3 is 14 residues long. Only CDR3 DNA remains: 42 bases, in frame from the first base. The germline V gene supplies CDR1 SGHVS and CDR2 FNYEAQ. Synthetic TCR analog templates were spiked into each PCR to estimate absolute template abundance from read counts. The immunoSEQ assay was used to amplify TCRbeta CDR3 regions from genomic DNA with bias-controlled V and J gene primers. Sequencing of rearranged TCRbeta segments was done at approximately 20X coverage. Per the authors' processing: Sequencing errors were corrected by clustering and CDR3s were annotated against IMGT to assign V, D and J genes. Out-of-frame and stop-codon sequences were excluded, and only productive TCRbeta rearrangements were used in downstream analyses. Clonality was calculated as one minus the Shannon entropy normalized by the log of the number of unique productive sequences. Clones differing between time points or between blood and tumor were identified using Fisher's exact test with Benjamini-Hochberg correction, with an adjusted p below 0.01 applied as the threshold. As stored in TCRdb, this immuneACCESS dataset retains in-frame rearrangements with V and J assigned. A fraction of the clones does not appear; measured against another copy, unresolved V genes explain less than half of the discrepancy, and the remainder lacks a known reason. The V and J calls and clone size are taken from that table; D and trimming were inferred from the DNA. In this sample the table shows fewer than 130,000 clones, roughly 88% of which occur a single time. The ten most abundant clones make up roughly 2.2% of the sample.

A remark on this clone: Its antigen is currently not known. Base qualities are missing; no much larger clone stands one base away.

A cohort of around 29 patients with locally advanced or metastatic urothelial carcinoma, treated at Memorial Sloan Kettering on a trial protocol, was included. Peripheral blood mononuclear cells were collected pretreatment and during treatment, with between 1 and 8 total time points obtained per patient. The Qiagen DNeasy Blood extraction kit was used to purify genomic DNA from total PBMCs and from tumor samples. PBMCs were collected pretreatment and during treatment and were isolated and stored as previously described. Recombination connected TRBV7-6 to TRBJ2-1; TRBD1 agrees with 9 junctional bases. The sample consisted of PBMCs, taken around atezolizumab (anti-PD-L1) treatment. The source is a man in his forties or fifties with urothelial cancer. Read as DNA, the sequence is TGTGCCAGCAGCTTGTTACAGGGGGCCCATGAGCAGTTCTTC. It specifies CASSLLQGAHEQFF.